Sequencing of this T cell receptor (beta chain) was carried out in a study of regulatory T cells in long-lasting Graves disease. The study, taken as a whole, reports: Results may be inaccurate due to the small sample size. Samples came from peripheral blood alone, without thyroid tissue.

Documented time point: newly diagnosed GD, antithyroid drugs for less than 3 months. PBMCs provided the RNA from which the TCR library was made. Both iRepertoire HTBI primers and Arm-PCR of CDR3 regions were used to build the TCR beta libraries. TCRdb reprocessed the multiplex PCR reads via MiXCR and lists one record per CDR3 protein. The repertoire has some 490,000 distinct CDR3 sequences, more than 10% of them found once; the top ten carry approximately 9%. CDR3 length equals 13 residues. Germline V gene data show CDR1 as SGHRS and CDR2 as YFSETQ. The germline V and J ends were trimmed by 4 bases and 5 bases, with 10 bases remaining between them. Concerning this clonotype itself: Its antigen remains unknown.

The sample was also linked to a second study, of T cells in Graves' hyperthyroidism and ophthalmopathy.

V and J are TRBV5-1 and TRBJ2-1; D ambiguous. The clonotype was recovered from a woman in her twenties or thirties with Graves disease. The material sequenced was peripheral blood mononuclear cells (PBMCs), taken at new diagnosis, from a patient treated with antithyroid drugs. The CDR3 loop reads CASSADAHNEQFF. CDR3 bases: TGCGCCAGCAGCGCGGACGCCCACAATGAGCAGTTCTTC. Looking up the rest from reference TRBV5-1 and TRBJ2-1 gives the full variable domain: KAGVTQTPRYLIKTRGQQVTLSCSPISGHRSVSWYQQTPGQGLQFLFEYFSETQRNKGNFPGRFSGRQFSNSRSEMNVSTLELGDSALYLCASSADAHNEQFFGPGTRLTVL.